This T cell receptor (beta chain) derives from a study of T cell responses to AZD1222 COVID-19 vaccine (dated by TCRdb to the early 2020s). In the study overall: TCR sequencing covered some 250 trial participants: about 210 given two doses of AZD1222 and 26 given two doses of MenACWY control vaccine. Trial participants were enrolled by age into subgroups of 18-55, 56-69 and 70-plus years, and 148, 28 and 57 TCR-sequenced participants, respectively, were included in these subgroups. Results the study describes overall, beyond this receptor: The whole spike protein was spanned by vaccine-associated CD4 TCRs, and dominant responses were seen in regions 160-218 and 743-854. Participants were mostly white British and included more females than males, and it was suggested by the authors that clonal diversity may have been underestimated. Conclusions about previously exposed vaccinees were limited because only six AZD1222 recipients were SARS-CoV-2 seropositive at baseline. Nearly half of unique spike-specific TCRs reportedly recognized epitopes outside regions mutated in the B.1.351 and B.1.1.7 variants. After two AZD1222 doses, spike-specific TCR breadth and depth were significantly higher than at day 0 and than in MenACWY recipients. Because no samples from the day 14 peak response were available, repertoires could be characterized only after the peak T cell response. In the small 56-69-year group, the increase in depth fell short of significance, most likely because of low power.

As concerns this clone: No antigen is known for it. The input lacks base qualities; no much larger clone sits a single base away.

Taken with the paper, the label for time point translates to: about 28 days (+/-7) after the second vaccine dose. AZD1222 recipients with second doses at about 4 weeks or about 12 weeks were pooled, because spike-specific TCR depth and breadth did not differ between schedules. Vaccinee samples came from UK trials COV001 and COV002, including a single-blind randomized controlled phase 2/3 trial of AZD1222 (ChAdOx1 nCoV-19) in healthy adults. Trial participant PBMC samples were collected at day 0 and day 28 after the second dose for TCRbeta chain sequencing. The CDR3 regions of human TCRbeta chains were subjected to immunosequencing. In the authors' own workflow: TCRs in the repertoires were matched against a reference library of SARS-CoV-2-specific TCRs that had been generated with the MIRA antigen-specificity platform. Breadth was defined as the fraction of unique TCRs that were SARS-CoV-2-associated. Depth was defined as the fraction of total T cells that were SARS-CoV-2-associated. Using the MIRA data, every spike-specific TCR was mapped to the spike region that the TCR reacted to and assigned to either a CD4 or a CD8 class. Log10-transformed breadth and depth values were compared by one-way ANOVA with Sidak's multiple comparisons tests. TCRdb carries this immuneACCESS record with in-frame sequences only. Its versions omit some clonotypes, under half of them owing to an unresolved V gene in the studies checked, with the rest unexplained. V and J calls and clone size are given by that table; D and trimming were obtained from the DNA. The sample table records 90,000 to 120,000 clones; approximately 92% of these occur just once. The biggest ten clones account for 8.5% to 10% of the sample.

CDR3 length: 15 amino acids, cysteine to phenylalanine. Only CDR3 DNA is held: 45 bases, read in frame from base 1. The germline V gene specifies SGHRS as CDR1 and YFSETQ as CDR2. Cut back by 4 bases and 0 bases, the V and J ends lie 13 bases apart. Sequencing was performed on peripheral blood, taken 28 days after the second AZD1222 dose. The chain joins TRBV5-1 to TRBJ1-1, and the D gene may be TRBD1, 6 bases matching. This receptor was identified in an adult who received the AZD1222 COVID-19 vaccine. The nucleotide sequence is TGCGCCAGCAGCCGCGCTGAGGGGGTGAACACTGAAGCTTTCTTT. The encoded protein is CASSRAEGVNTEAFF.